These 9 T cell receptor beta chains share one sample of origin, sequenced in a study of CXCR3-negative and CXCR3-positive naive CD8 T cells. Study findings and constraints: The TRB CDR3s that CXCR3-positive naive cells carried were more hydrophobic than those of CXCR3-negative naive cells.

UMI-labeled 5' RACE TRB cDNA libraries were prepared from the cells. TCRdb reprocessed the 5' RACE reads; each CDR3 protein has one entry and no DNA is given. The sample has 84,000 or so distinct CDR3 sequences. No antigen has been identified for these receptors. Material for sequencing was naive CXCR3+ CD8+ T cells from blood. Subset here: CD45RO-CCR7+CD27+CD95- naive CD8+ T cells expressing CXCR3 (TNR3+). The receptors come from a human donor in good health. Some clones in this sample may be carry-over from other donors' samples.

The CDR3 is CAISEADDWYEQYF. V usage is TRBV10-3 and J usage is TRBJ2-7. The CDR3 has 14 residues. The V gene's germline CDR1 is ENHRY and CDR2 SYGVKD.

The V and J genes are TRBV27 and TRBJ2-7; TCRdb indicates TRBD1, and absent DNA this call remains unverified. The length of the CDR3 is 14 residues. The germline gives CDR1 MNHEY, CDR2 SMNVEV (reference sequence). This CDR3 reads CASSLGGVHYEQYF.

The chain links TRBV7-6 to TRBJ2-5; the TRBD1 assignment by TCRdb is unverifiable without DNA. CDR1 SGHVS and CDR2 FNYEAQ come from the germline V gene. The CDR3 spans 16 residues. Here the CDR3 reads CASSLGTGGFGETQYF.

J is TRBJ2-7 and V is TRBV5-1; TCRdb outputs TRBD1, but without DNA this stays unchecked. From germline, CDR1 is SGHRS and CDR2 YFSETQ. The CDR3 consists of 14 residues. The CDR3 spells CASSLVQGVNEQYF.

The chain employs TRBV2 and TRBJ2-3; TCRdb's D call of TRBD1 is untestable without DNA. This CDR3 has 13 residues. Germline V lookup: CDR1 SNHLY, CDR2 FYNNEI. CDR3 amino acids: CASSDQGADTQYF.

The chain recombines TRBV12-3 or TRBV12-4 with TRBJ2-7. CDR3 length: 13 amino acids. CDR3 sequence: CASSRTVSYEQHF.

The chain combines TRBV20-1 with TRBJ2-1; TCRdb names TRBD2, which stays unverified in the absence of DNA. Germline-derived CDR1 and CDR2 are DFQATT and SNEGSKA (reference sequence). The CDR3 length is 15 residues. This CDR3 reads CSAHSSGGSYNEQFF.

The gene calls are TRBV12-5 and TRBJ2-1; TCRdb reports TRBD2, a call that lacks DNA to check it against. The CDR3 spans 17 residues. Germline values: CDR1 LGHNT, CDR2 FRNRAP. This CDR3 is CASGPGLAGVSYNEQFF.

This chain links TRBV13 with TRBJ1-1; TCRdb calls TRBD1, which cannot be checked without DNA. The CDR3 is 13 residues long. Germline CDR1 PRHDT, CDR2 FYEKMQ (reference sequence). The CDR3 is CASFERGVPEAFF.